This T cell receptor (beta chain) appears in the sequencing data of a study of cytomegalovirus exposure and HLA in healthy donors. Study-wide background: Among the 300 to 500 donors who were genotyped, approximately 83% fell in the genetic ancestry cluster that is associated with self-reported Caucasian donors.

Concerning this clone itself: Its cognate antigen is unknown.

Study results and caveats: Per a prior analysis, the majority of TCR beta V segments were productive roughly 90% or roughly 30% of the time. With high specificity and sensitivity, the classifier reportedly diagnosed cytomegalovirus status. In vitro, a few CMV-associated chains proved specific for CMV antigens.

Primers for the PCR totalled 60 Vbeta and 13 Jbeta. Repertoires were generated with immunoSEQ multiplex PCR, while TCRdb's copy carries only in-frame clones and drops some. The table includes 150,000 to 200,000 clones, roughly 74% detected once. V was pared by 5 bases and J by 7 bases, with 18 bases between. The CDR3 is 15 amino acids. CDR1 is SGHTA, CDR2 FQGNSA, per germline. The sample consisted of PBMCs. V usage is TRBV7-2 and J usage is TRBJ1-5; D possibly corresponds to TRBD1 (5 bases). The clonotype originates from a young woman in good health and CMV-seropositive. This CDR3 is CASSPSQGMEQPQHF. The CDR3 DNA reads TGTGCCAGCAGCCCAAGCCAGGGTATGGAGCAGCCCCAGCATTTT. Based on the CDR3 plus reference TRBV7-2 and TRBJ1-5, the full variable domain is GAGVSQSPSNKVTEKGKDVELRCDPISGHTALYWYRQSLGQGLEFLIYFQGNSAPDKSGLPSDRFSAERTGGSVSTLTIQRTQQEDSAVYLCASSPSQGMEQPQHFGDGTRLSIL.